The 32 T cell receptor beta chains reported below all come from one sample, sequenced in a study of T cells in Graves' hyperthyroidism and ophthalmopathy. What was amplified from RNA transcripts were TCR beta CDR3 regions. Primed by the HTBI set, a first-round RT-PCR was run on the TCR CDR3. Via MiXCR, TCRdb re-called the multiplex PCR reads, giving one row per CDR3 protein. In the table there are roughly 740,000 distinct CDR3 sequences, roughly 15% of which are singletons. Sequencing was carried out using blood. These receptors came from a young man with Graves' hyperthyroidism.

This clonotype was observed once. The V and J genes are TRBV10-3 and TRBJ2-1; 11 bases are a match to TRBD2. The CDR3 length is 16 residues. The germline gives CDR1 ENHRY, CDR2 SYGVKD. The trim removed 0 bases at V and 5 bases at J, leaving 3 bases unmatched. The CDR3 DNA sequence: TGTGCCATCAGTGAGTCGATAGCGGGAGGGGACAATGAGCAGTTCTTC. It encodes CAISESIAGGDNEQFF.

The chain is built from TRBV11-2 and TRBJ2-1; 9 nucleotides match TRBD2. The CDR3 is made up of 19 amino acids. Trimming took 1 base from V and 0 from J; bases not matched to a gene: 10. Germline V gives CDR1 SGHAT, CDR2 FQNNGV. The CDR3 here is CASSLVLAGSSFSYNEQFF. The DNA of the CDR3 is TGTGCCAGCAGCTTAGTACTAGCGGGTTCTTCATTCTCCTACAATGAGCAGTTCTTC.

The CDR3 sequence is CASSSPDRPYNSPLHF. For the CDR3, the DNA is TGTGCCAGCAGTAGCCCCGACAGGCCGTATAATTCACCCCTCCACTTT. The genes are TRBV28 and TRBJ1-6, with D possibly being TRBD1 (6 bases). The CDR3 loop spans 16 amino acids. The germline CDR1 and CDR2 sequences are MDHEN and SYDVKM. V dropped 5 bases and J dropped 4 bases, with 15 bases sitting between them.

The rearrangement uses TRBV3-1 and TRBJ2-7; 14 positions agree with TRBD2. J lost 4 bases, V lost 4 bases, and 3 bases had no gene match. CDR1 is LGHDT and CDR2 is YNNKEL in the germline V gene (reference sequence). The CDR3 has 15 amino acids. The CDR3 is CASSRGTSGRYEQYF. DNA of the CDR3: TGTGCCAGCAGCCGGGGGACTAGCGGGAGATACGAGCAGTACTTC.

The chain joins TRBV11-3 to TRBJ1-6, with D perhaps matching TRBD1 (6 bases). Germline V gene data show CDR1 as SGHNT and CDR2 as YENEEA. The CDR3 is 16 amino acids. Trimming shortened V by 7 bases and J by 4 bases, and 17 bases separated the two germline ends. The CDR3 spells CASNGNREWYNSPLHF. The CDR3 nucleotides are TGTGCCAGCAATGGAAACAGGGAGTGGTATAATTCACCCCTCCACTTT.

This clonotype was detected a few times. The chain links TRBV28 to TRBJ1-3; D gene ambiguous. This CDR3 region has 20 residues. Germline values: CDR1 MDHEN, CDR2 SYDVKM. The V and J ends lost 4 bases and 4 bases respectively, with 29 bases between them. The CDR3 loop reads CASSSSGWLRPKNFGNTIYF. The CDR3 DNA follows: TGTGCCAGCAGTTCCTCCGGCTGGTTAAGACCTAAGAATTTCGGAAACACCATATATTTT.

This chain joins TRBV4-3 and TRBJ2-7; TRBD2 agrees at 10 bases. After removal of 3 bases from V and 7 bases from J, the junction contained 9 bases not matched to a gene. Germline loops: CDR1 LGHNA, CDR2 YSLEER. The CDR3 totals 15 residues. CDR3 loop: CASSQTGTSAGEQYF. Here the CDR3 DNA reads TGCGCCAGCAGCCAGACCGGGACTAGCGCGGGGGAGCAGTACTTC.

With regard to this clonotype: Its ends do not fully match the called genes, so a read error is possible. This rearrangement joins TRBV4-2 to TRBJ1-3; 7 nucleotides agree with TRBD1. The CDR3 contains 15 residues. Germline values: CDR1 LGHNA, CDR2 YNFKEQ. The CDR3 nucleotides read TGTGCCAGCATCCAAGATACAGGGGCGGGAAACACCATATATTTT. This encodes CASIQDTGAGNTIYF.

The chain couples TRBV7-9 to TRBJ2-7, with D tentatively TRBD2 (6 bases). CDR3 length equals 18 residues. The germline CDR1 and CDR2 sequences are SEHNR and FQNEAQ (reference sequence). Trimming removed 1 base at V and 6 bases at J, with 25 bases between. The DNA for the CDR3 is TGTGCCAGCAGCTTAGTCCCGGGGCGTCAGGGAGGATTGGTCGAGCAGTACTTC. Encoded protein: CASSLVPGRQGGLVEQYF. The complete variable domain, with remaining parts taken from reference TRBV7-9 and TRBJ2-7, reads DTGVSQNPRHKITKRGQNVTFRCDPISEHNRLYWYRQTLGQGPEFLTYFQNEAQLEKSRLLSDRFSAERPKGSFSTLEIQRTEQGDSAMYLCASSLVPGRQGGLVEQYFGPGTRLTVT.

The chain is built from TRBV20-1 and TRBJ2-2; D gene ambiguous. Germline V gene lookup returns CDR1 DFQATT and CDR2 SNEGSKA (reference sequence). CDR3 length equals 14 residues. Trimming removed 2 bases at V and 2 bases at J, with 9 bases between. This CDR3 reads CSARTGRNTGELFF. DNA of the CDR3: TGCAGTGCTAGAACCGGCAGAAACACCGGGGAGCTGTTTTTT.

As to this clonotype: At one of its ends the junction is not consistent with the germline gene, which may arise from a read error. V and J are TRBV5-6 and TRBJ2-6; the D gene could be TRBD1 or TRBD2 (5 bases each). The length of the CDR3 is 17 residues. Germline loops: CDR1 SGHDT, CDR2 YYEEEE. This CDR3 is CASSLDTVGGGANVLTF. Written as DNA, the CDR3 is TGTGCCAGCAGTTTGGACACAGTTGGAGGAGGGGCCAACGTCCTGACTTTC.

This clonotype came up many times. The CDR3 DNA reads as TGTGCCAGCAGTTCCGACAGGGGCTACTCCTACGAGCAGTACTTC. It yields the protein CASSSDRGYSYEQYF. The chain combines TRBV2 with TRBJ2-7, with 8 nucleotides matching TRBD1. The germline V gene has CDR1 SNHLY and CDR2 FYNNEI. After removal of 5 bases from V and 0 bases from J, the junction contained 6 bases not matched to a gene. This CDR3 is built from 15 residues.

Ten or more counts support this clonotype. This chain uses TRBV2 with TRBJ2-5; 7 positions agree with TRBD1. The CDR3 is 14 residues long. Germline V gene sequence: CDR1 SNHLY, CDR2 FYNNEI. With 6 bases clipped from V and 4 bases from J, the junction kept 8 bases outside the gene matches. DNA of the CDR3: TGTGCCAGCAGCCCTCGGACAGGCCCAGAGACCCAGTACTTC. This encodes CASSPRTGPETQYF.

This chain joins TRBV29-1 and TRBJ1-1; TRBD1 is a possible D gene (5 bases). Germline V gives CDR1 SQVTM, CDR2 ANQGSEA. The CDR3 has 11 amino acids. V lost 6 bases to trimming and J lost 11 bases, with 16 bases between them. Here the CDR3 DNA reads TGCAGCGTGCCACAGGAGACTGGGGCTTTCTTT. As protein: CSVPQETGAFF.

This clonotype was recorded at least ten times. J is TRBJ2-4 and V is TRBV30, with TRBD2 matching 9 bases. V was clipped by 7 bases and J by 7 bases; unmatched bases: 8. The CDR3 is made up of 13 amino acids. Germline V lookup: CDR1 GTSNPN, CDR2 SVGIG (reference sequence). The CDR3 DNA is TGTGCCTCCTCCGGGACTAGCTTGAACATTCAGTACTTC. This encodes CASSGTSLNIQYF.

The table lists this clonotype with a few counts. The chain links TRBV6-5 to TRBJ1-3; D is possibly TRBD1 (6 bases). Germline values: CDR1 MNHEY, CDR2 SVGAGI. Trimming stripped 0 bases from V and 0 bases from J, with 12 bases between. The CDR3 covers 17 residues. The CDR3 here is CASSYSVTGLSGNTIYF. CDR3 bases: TGTGCCAGCAGTTACTCAGTGACAGGCCTCTCTGGAAACACCATATATTTT.

The chain links TRBV15 to TRBJ2-4; D not certain. From germline, CDR1 is LNHNV and CDR2 YYDKDF (reference sequence). The CDR3 has 13 residues. The ends were cut back, 8 bases at V and 0 bases at J, with 8 bases in the middle. CDR3 in DNA: TGTGCCACCCTGGATCTAGCCAAAAACATTCAGTACTTC. It encodes CATLDLAKNIQYF.

This rearrangement joins TRBV20-1 to TRBJ2-1, with 7 bases identical to TRBD2. Germline V gives CDR1 DFQATT, CDR2 SNEGSKA (reference sequence). Losses at the gene ends were 7 bases for V and 0 bases for J; bases not matched to a gene: 18. This CDR3 has 18 amino acids. CDR3 region: CSGKLGSGRVSSYNEQFF. CDR3 DNA sequence: TGCAGTGGGAAGTTGGGTAGTGGGAGGGTTAGCTCCTACAATGAGCAGTTCTTC.

The V and J genes are TRBV5-1 and TRBJ1-4; no clear D. Trimming shortened V by 3 bases and J by 5 bases, and 11 bases separated the two germline ends. CDR3 length: 14 amino acids. Germline V gives CDR1 SGHRS, CDR2 YFSETQ. The CDR3: CASSSETGNEKLFF. The CDR3 coding sequence is TGCGCCAGCAGCTCGGAGACGGGAAATGAAAAACTGTTTTTT.

This clonotype has at least ten counts. The gene calls are TRBV19 and TRBJ2-1; D gene ambiguous. This CDR3 has 12 amino acids. The germline V and J ends were trimmed by 4 bases and 6 bases, with 7 bases remaining between them. Germline V CDR1 and CDR2: LNHDA, SQIVND (reference sequence). The CDR3 loop is CASSTYRNEQFF. CDR3 bases: TGTGCCAGTAGTACATACCGCAATGAGCAGTTCTTC.

Only a few counts were recorded for this clonotype. The chain has TRBV5-5 and TRBJ1-5; tentative D call: TRBD1 (6 bases). The CDR3 extends over 15 amino acids. In germline, CDR1 is SGHKS, CDR2 YYEKEE (reference sequence). Trimming removed 0 bases at V and 6 bases at J, with 13 bases between. CDR3 protein: CASSLVGGLRQPQHF. CDR3 sequence (DNA): TGTGCCAGCAGCTTGGTAGGGGGACTCCGTCAGCCCCAGCATTTT.

In this sample, this clonotype turned up many times. The CDR3 sequence: CASSLGGQINNEQFF. In DNA, the CDR3 is TGTGCCAGCAGCTTAGGGGGACAGATCAACAATGAGCAGTTCTTC. V is TRBV7-9 and J is TRBJ2-1; 7 positions agree with TRBD1. The V segment lost 1 base and the J segment 5 bases; nucleotides outside the gene matches: 5. This CDR3 comprises 15 residues. Germline CDR1 SEHNR, CDR2 FQNEAQ (reference sequence).

This clonotype has a single count. The chain is built from TRBV19 and TRBJ1-1; 8 bases match TRBD1. The CDR3 length is 14 residues. Germline loops: CDR1 LNHDA, CDR2 SQIVND (reference sequence). V dropped 6 bases and J dropped 5; count of bases not matched to a gene: 8. The CDR3 bases are TGTGCCAGTAGCCGGGGGACAGGATGGACTGAAGCTTTCTTT. It codes for CASSRGTGWTEAFF.

This clonotype was counted only a few times. The genes are TRBV4-1 and TRBJ2-3, with unresolved D. Per germline, CDR1 MGHRA and CDR2 YSYEKL. Between the trimmed V and J ends, which lost 3 bases and 1 base, there was a span of 8 bases. The length of the CDR3 is 14 residues. The DNA for the CDR3 is TGCGCCAGCAGCCAGATTCTAGGCACAGATACGCAGTATTTT. Amino acids: CASSQILGTDTQYF.

The rearrangement uses TRBV20-1 and TRBJ2-1; 9 nucleotides align to TRBD2. CDR1 and CDR2 from the germline V gene are DFQATT and SNEGSKA (reference sequence). The V and J ends lost 0 bases and 4 bases, in that order; junction bases with no gene match: 16. CDR3 length: 19 residues. The DNA of the CDR3 is TGCAGTGCTAGAGATGGGTTTAGACTAGCGGATAGAGGATACAATGAGCAGTTCTTC. Amino acid sequence: CSARDGFRLADRGYNEQFF.

There are many counts of this clonotype. This sequence joins TRBV12-3 or TRBV12-4 and TRBJ2-5; 7 bases map to TRBD1. The ends lost 3 bases at V and 7 bases at J; junction bases unmatched: 11. The CDR3 extends over 15 amino acids. CDR3 loop: CASSFRQGTALTQYF. CDR3 nucleotides: TGTGCCAGCAGTTTCCGACAGGGTACGGCGTTGACCCAGTACTTC.

The chain recombines TRBV27 with TRBJ2-6; D uncertain. The CDR3 is 15 residues long. Germline V CDR1 and CDR2: MNHEY, SMNVEV (reference sequence). V was cut by 7 bases and J by 0 bases, with 10 bases left in between. CDR3 region: CASTQSVSGANVLTF. The CDR3 coding sequence is TGTGCCAGCACCCAGTCGGTCTCTGGGGCCAACGTCCTGACTTTC.

For the CDR3, the DNA is TGTGCCAGCACCCCAGGGACAGGAAAAAACTATGGCTACACCTTC. Its translation is CASTPGTGKNYGYTF. The chain links TRBV27 to TRBJ1-2, with TRBD1 matching 8 bases. The CDR3 runs to 15 residues. Losses at the gene ends were 7 bases for V and 2 bases for J; bases not matched to a gene: 9. Germline lookup yields CDR1 MNHEY and CDR2 SMNVEV (reference sequence).

Many counts were recorded for this clonotype. The J gene is TRBJ1-2, the V gene TRBV12-3 or TRBV12-4, with no clear D. V was trimmed by 3 bases and J by 0 bases, leaving 5 bases between them. CDR3 length: 13 residues. This CDR3 is CASSFRANYGYTF. The CDR3 DNA reads TGTGCCAGCAGTTTCAGAGCTAACTATGGCTACACCTTC.

This clonotype was detected many times. V and J are TRBV3-1 and TRBJ2-7, with 8 bases aligning to TRBD1. Germline CDR1 and CDR2: LGHDT and YNNKEL (reference sequence). Trimming cost V 5 bases and J 0 bases; bases outside gene matches: 6. The CDR3 extends over 15 amino acids. CDR3 amino acids: CASSAGQGSSYEQYF. CDR3 in DNA: TGTGCCAGCAGCGCAGGACAGGGTAGCTCCTACGAGCAGTACTTC.

The V and J genes are TRBV20-1 and TRBJ2-2, with TRBD1 matching over 7 bases. V gave up 0 bases and J gave up 1 base; unmatched junction bases: 5. Looked up from germline, CDR1 is DFQATT and CDR2 is SNEGSKA (reference sequence). The CDR3 runs to 16 residues. The DNA for the CDR3 is TGCAGTGCTAGAGACCCGACAGGGAAGAACACCGGGGAGCTGTTTTTT. It is translated as CSARDPTGKNTGELFF.

This clonotype was counted many times. The rearrangement joins TRBV7-2 to TRBJ2-1; 8 positions match TRBD2. This CDR3 has 16 amino acids. CDR1 is SGHTA and CDR2 is FQGNSA in the germline V gene. The junction had 14 bases not matched to a gene; V was cut back by 5 bases and J by 8 bases. In DNA, the CDR3 is TGTGCCAGCAGCCCCAGTGTTAGCGGGATAGTCGATGAGCAGTTCTTC. This encodes CASSPSVSGIVDEQFF.